This T cell receptor (beta chain) is drawn from a study of blood T cell repertoires in COVID-19. Study-wide context: Spain, Italy and the United States supplied samples that represented acute and convalescent COVID-19.

V dropped 0 bases and J dropped 1 base, with 7 bases sitting between them. CDR1 and CDR2 from the germline V gene are SGHRS and YFSETQ. The CDR3 length is 14 residues. The data were produced by immunoSEQ multiplex PCR, yet TCRdb's version contains in-frame clones alone and is incomplete. The profile shows some 190,000 clones, approximately 82% of them singletons. V usage is TRBV5-1 and J usage is TRBJ1-1; possibly TRBD1 for D (6 bases). This clonotype originated in an elderly woman with active or convalescent COVID-19. The sequenced sample was peripheral blood. CDR3 bases: TGCGCCAGCAGCTTGGTGGACAGGAACACTGAAGCTTTCTTT. Translated: CASSLVDRNTEAFF.